Listed below are T cell receptor beta chains from one sample, sequenced in a study of blood T cell repertoires in COVID-19. The repertoire was sequenced with immunoSEQ multiplex PCR; TCRdb's copy has only in-frame clones and lacks some. The table includes approximately 97,000 clones, roughly 81% detected once. Sequenced input: peripheral blood. These receptors were collected from a man between 35 and 55 years old with active or convalescent COVID-19. CDR3s include the opening cysteine and the closing phenylalanine or tryptophan.

TRBV7-2,TRBJ2-7,15,CASSLAGGGSYEQYF
TRBV2,TRBJ1-5,13,CASNRQGQQPQHF
TRBV7-2,TRBJ2-1,15,CASSPRGSSYNEQFF
TRBV7-2,TRBJ1-4,15,CASSVTGPTNEKLFF
TRBV2,TRBJ2-3,14,CASSKGLLTDTQYF
TRBV6-1,TRBJ2-7,15,CASRNRDRGQYEQYF
TRBV2,TRBJ1-1,14,CASSGEGGGTEAFF
TRBV7-3,TRBJ2-5,15,CASSMGAGGAETQYF
TRBV4-2,TRBJ2-1,17,CASSQDIGQRPDNEQFF
TRBV25-1,TRBJ1-4,14,CASSDRGGDEKLFF
TRBV5-5,TRBJ1-5,15,CASSFSRQGNQPQHF
TRBV6-6,TRBJ2-1,15,CASSRDRGVYNEQFF
TRBV4-1,TRBJ1-4,15,CASSRDRGRGEKLFF
TRBV19,TRBJ2-6,15,CASRTRVSGANVLTF
TRBV3-1/TRBV3-2,TRBJ2-2,15,CASSQGNGGTGELFF
TRBV6-5,TRBJ1-1,15,CASSPGDRDIHRAFF
TRBV5-4,TRBJ2-2,15,CASSLGQTNTGELFF